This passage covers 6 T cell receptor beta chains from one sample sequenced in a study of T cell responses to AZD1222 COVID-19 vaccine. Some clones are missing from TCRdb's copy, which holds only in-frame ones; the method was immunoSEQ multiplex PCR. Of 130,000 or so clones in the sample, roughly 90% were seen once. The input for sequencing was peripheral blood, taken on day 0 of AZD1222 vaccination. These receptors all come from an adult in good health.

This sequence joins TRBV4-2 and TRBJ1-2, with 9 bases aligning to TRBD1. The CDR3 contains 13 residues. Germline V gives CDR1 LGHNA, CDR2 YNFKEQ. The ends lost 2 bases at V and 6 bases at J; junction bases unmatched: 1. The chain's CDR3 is CASSQTGGDGYTF. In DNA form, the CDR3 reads TGTGCCAGCAGCCAAACAGGGGGCGATGGCTACACCTTC.

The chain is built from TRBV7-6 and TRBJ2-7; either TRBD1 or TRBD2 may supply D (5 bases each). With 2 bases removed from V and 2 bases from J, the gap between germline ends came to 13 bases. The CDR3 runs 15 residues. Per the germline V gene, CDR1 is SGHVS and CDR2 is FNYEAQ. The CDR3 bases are TGTGCCAGCAGCTTAAGTGGGGACCGAACCTACGAGCAGTACTTC. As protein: CASSLSGDRTYEQYF.

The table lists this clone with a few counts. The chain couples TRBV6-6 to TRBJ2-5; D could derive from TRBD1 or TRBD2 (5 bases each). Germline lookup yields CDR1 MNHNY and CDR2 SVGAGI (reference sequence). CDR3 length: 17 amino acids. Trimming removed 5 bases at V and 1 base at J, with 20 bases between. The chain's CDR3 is CASSPGRAQGTQETQYF. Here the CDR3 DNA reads TGTGCCAGCAGTCCCGGCCGGGCGCAAGGGACCCAAGAGACCCAGTACTTC.

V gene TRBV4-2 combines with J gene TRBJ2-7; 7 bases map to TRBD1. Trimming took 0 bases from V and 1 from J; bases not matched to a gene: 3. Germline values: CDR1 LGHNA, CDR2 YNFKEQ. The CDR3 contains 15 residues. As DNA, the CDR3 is TGTGCCAGCAGCCAAGATCCGACAGGGTCCTACGAGCAGTACTTC. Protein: CASSQDPTGSYEQYF.

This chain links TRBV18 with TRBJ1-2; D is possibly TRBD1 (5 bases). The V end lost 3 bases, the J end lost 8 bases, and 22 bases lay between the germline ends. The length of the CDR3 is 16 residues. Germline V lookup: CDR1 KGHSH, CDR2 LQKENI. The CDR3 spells CASSPGRGLVDLGYTF. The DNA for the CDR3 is TGTGCCAGCTCACCGGGACGGGGACTGGTGGATTTGGGCTACACCTTC.

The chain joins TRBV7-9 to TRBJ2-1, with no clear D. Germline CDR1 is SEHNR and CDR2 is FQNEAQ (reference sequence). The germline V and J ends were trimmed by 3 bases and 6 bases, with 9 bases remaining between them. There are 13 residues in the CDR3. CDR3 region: CASSFISANEQFF. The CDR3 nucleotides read TGTGCCAGCAGCTTCATCAGCGCCAATGAGCAGTTCTTC.